This T cell receptor (beta chain) was captured in a study of blood T cell repertoires in COVID-19 (dated by TCRdb to about 2020). Looking at the study overall: Samples from collaborators originated in the United States, Italy and Spain and spanned both the acute and convalescent phases of COVID-19. The prospective study material was composed of cDNA or gDNA derived from T cells, B-cell-depleted T cells, or PBMCs. Deeply sampled blood TCRbeta repertoires from subjects exposed to, actively infected with, or recovered from COVID-19 were included in the dataset. The repertoires were released in a freely available public database meant as a resource for research on the immune response to SARS-CoV-2. The samples were drawn from the first 160 participants of the ongoing ImmuneRACE study and from over 950 subjects provided by 6 global collaborators. Nearly every sample came with metadata listing a de-identified subject ID, COVID-19 status, age in years and sex. Where HLA class I and class II types were available, the types were taken from metadata supplied by the sample provider, not from assay-based typing. Results and caveats for the whole study, not just this receptor: The quantity of clinical and demographic metadata differed by source and by participant and was supplied without curation.

The collaborating institutions used their own protocols to collect whole blood in K2EDTA tubes. Collaborator samples were shipped for TCRbeta analysis as frozen whole blood, isolated PBMCs, or DNA extracted from either sample type. V is cut back by 3 bases and J by 5 bases, with 5 bases in the junction unmatched. The CDR3 contains 15 residues, cysteine and phenylalanine counted. Only the CDR3 DNA stays, 45 bases, in frame from base 1. According to the germline V gene, CDR1 reads SGHDT and CDR2 reads YYEEEE. Remarks on this clone: What this receptor recognizes is not known. Per-nucleotide qualities are absent, and no much larger clonotype sits a single base away.

TCRbeta CDR3 regions were amplified from genomic DNA using the immunoSEQ Assay, a bias-controlled multiplex PCR. The published analysis was carried out like this. The number of nucleated cells in each sample was estimated by amplification of reference gene primers within the assay. To quantify the absolute abundance of each unique TCRbeta CDR3 rearrangement, sequence reads were collapsed and filtered. For each sample, productive Simpson clonality was calculated as the square root of Simpson's diversity index across productive rearrangements. Drawn from immuneACCESS, this table holds only the in-frame rearrangements with V and J called that TCRdb kept. Clones are partly lost; checked studies trace under half to an unresolved V gene and leave the rest unexplained. V and J calls and clone size come straight from that table; D and trimming were deduced from the DNA. The sample has 20,000 to 25,000 clones on record, roughly nine tenths of them singletons. The ten largest clones add up to 25% to 30% of the sample.

Material: peripheral blood. The sequence derives from a human donor with active COVID-19. The donor label of this sample is uncertain. The sequence joins TRBV5-6 to TRBJ1-4; 9 middle bases align to TRBD1. At the DNA level, the sequence is TGTGCCAGCAGCTACAAAGGGACAGGGAATGAAAAACTGTTTTTT. It is translated as CASSYKGTGNEKLFF.